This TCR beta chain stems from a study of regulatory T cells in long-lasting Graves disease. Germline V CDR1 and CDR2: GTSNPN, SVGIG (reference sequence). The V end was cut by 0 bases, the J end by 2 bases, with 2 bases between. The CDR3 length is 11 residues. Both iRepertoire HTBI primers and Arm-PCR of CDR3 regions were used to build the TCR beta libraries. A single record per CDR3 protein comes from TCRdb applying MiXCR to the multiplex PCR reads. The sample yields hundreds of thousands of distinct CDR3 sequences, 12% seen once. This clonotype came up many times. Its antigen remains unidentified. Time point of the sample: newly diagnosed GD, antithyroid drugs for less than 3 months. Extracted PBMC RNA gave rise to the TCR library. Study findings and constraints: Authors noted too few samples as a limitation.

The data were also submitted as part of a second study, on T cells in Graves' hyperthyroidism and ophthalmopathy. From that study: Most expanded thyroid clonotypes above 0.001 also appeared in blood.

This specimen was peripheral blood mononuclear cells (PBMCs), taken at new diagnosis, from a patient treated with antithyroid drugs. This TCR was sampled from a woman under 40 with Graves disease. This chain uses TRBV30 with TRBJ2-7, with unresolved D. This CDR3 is CAWSVPYEQYF. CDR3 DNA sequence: TGTGCCTGGAGTGTCCCCTACGAGCAGTACTTC. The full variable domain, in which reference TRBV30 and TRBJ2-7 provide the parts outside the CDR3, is SQTIHQWPATLVQPVGSPLSLECTVEGTSNPNLYWYRQAAGRGLQLLFYSVGIGQISSEVPQNLSASRPQDRQFILSSKKLLLSDSGFYLCAWSVPYEQYFGPGTRLTVT.